This is a list of T cell receptor beta chains from one sample in a study of T cell changes during pregnancy in multiple sclerosis. Produced via immunoSEQ multiplex PCR; TCRdb's table is partial and in-frame only. Of 65,000 to 85,000 clones listed, around 90% are singletons. The input for sequencing was peripheral blood, taken after pregnancy. These receptors all stem from a female donor with multiple sclerosis, enrolled in a pregnancy study. Each CDR3 is given with its conserved first and last residue. Each record gives: J gene, V gene, CDR3 protein.

>TRBJ2-4|TRBV4-1
CASSQDRTGLVSIQYF
>TRBJ2-7|TRBV7-3
CASSSTGQSYEQYF
>TRBJ2-7|TRBV5-4
CASSRRVGTYEQYF
>TRBJ1-1|TRBV30
CAWSVRWGGWTEAFF
>TRBJ1-4|TRBV23-1
CASKAVENEKLFF
>TRBJ2-1|TRBV6-4
CASSDSGTTTFSYNEQFF
>TRBJ2-2|TRBV7-7
CASSPGLNTGELFF
>TRBJ2-7|TRBV9
CASSVTSGRVPYEQYF
>TRBJ2-7|TRBV13
CASSLVRGPTYEQYF
>TRBJ1-2|TRBV28
CASSSGLGQGALGYTF
>TRBJ2-7|TRBV19
CASSKILGSFYEQYF
>TRBJ2-3|TRBV30
CAWSVNYLDTQYF
>TRBJ2-1|TRBV29-1
CSVENRDRGTYNEQFF
>TRBJ2-5|TRBV6-4
CASRVIGLAGDGQVQETQYF
>TRBJ1-2|TRBV9
CASSALTGLGYTF
>TRBJ2-5|TRBV6-1
CASSETEGGRETQYF